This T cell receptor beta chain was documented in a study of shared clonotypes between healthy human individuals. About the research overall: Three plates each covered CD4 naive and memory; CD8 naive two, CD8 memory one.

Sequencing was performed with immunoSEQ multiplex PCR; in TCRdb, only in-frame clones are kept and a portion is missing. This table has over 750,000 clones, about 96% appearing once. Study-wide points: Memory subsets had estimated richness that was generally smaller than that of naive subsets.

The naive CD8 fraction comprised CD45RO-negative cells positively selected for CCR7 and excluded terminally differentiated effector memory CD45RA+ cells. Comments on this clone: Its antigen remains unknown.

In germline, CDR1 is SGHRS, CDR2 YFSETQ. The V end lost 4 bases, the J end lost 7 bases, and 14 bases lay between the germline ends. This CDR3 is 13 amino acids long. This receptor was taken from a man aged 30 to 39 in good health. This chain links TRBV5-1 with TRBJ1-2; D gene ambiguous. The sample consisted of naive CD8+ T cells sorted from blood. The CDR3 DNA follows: TGCGCCAGCAGCGTCCCCTCCGAAGGTGGCTACACCTTC. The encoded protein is CASSVPSEGGYTF.